The clone carrying this T cell receptor (beta chain) is a singleton in its sample. As yet, its antigen is unknown. The ends were cut back, 2 bases at V and 3 bases at J, with 7 bases in the middle. Germline V lookup: CDR1 MNHEY, CDR2 SVGAGI. This CDR3 has 13 amino acids. The data were obtained in a study of post-analysis software for immune sequencing data. Study-wide background: Relapsing-remitting, secondary progressive and progressive-relapsing multiple sclerosis courses were included.

Prepared TCR beta cDNA libraries contained unique molecular identifiers. There were 1 to 10 million T cells, and approximately 500,000 cDNA molecules came from them. Each CDR3 protein is one row after TCRdb ran MiXCR on the PCR reads. The sample records some 890,000 distinct CDR3 sequences, about 50% being singletons. Study results and caveats: In patients, roughly five TRBV segments were more frequent than in controls, with TRBV5-6, TRBV5-1 and TRBV20-1 among them.

The chain couples TRBV6-5 to TRBJ1-1; unclear D gene. Sequenced material: blood. This receptor was taken from a girl between 10 and 17 years old with multiple sclerosis. This CDR3 is CASSYRVYTEAFF. Here the CDR3 DNA reads TGTGCCAGCAGTTACAGGGTTTACACTGAAGCTTTCTTT.